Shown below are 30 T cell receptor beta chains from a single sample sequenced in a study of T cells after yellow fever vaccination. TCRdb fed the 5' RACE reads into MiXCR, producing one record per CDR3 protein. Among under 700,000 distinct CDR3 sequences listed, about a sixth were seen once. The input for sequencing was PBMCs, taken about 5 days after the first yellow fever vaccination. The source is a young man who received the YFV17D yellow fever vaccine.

The CDR3, as DNA: TGTGCCAGCAACCTACATCCGGGCACAGATACGCAGTATTTT. Amino acid sequence: CASNLHPGTDTQYF. The J gene is TRBJ2-3, the V gene TRBV7-9; D is unclear. CDR3 size: 14 residues. Trimming took 7 bases from V and 1 from J, leaving 12 bases between them. Germline loops: CDR1 SEHNR, CDR2 FQNEAQ (reference sequence). The variable domain in full, with the rest retrieved from reference TRBV7-9 and TRBJ2-3, is DTGVSQNPRHKITKRGQNVTFRCDPISEHNRLYWYRQTLGQGPEFLTYFQNEAQLEKSRLLSDRFSAERPKGSFSTLEIQRTEQGDSAMYLCASNLHPGTDTQYFGPGTRLTVL.

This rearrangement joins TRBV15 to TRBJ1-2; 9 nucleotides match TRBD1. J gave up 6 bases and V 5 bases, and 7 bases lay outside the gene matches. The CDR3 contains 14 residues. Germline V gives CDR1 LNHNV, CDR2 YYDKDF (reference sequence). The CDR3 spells CATSSRRTGDGYTF. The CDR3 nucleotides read TGTGCCACCAGCTCACGCCGGACAGGGGATGGCTACACCTTC.

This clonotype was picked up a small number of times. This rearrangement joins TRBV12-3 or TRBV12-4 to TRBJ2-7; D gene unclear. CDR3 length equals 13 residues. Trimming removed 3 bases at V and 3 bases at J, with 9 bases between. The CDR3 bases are TGTGCCAGCAGTTTGGGCCATCTCTACGAGCAGTACTTC. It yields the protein CASSLGHLYEQYF.

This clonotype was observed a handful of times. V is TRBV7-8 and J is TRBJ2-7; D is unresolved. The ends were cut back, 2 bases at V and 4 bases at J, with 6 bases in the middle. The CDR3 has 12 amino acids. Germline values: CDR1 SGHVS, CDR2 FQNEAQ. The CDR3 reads CASSLLPYEQYF. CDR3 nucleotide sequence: TGTGCCAGCAGCTTACTACCGTACGAGCAGTACTTC.

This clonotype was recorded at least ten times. CDR3 residues: CSAGGHITDTQYF. DNA for the CDR3: TGCAGTGCTGGGGGTCATATCACAGATACGCAGTATTTT. The chain carries TRBV20-1 and TRBJ2-3; either TRBD1 or TRBD2 may supply D (5 bases each). V dropped 5 bases and J dropped 2 bases, with 11 bases sitting between them. Germline V gene sequence: CDR1 DFQATT, CDR2 SNEGSKA (reference sequence). The CDR3 spans 13 residues.

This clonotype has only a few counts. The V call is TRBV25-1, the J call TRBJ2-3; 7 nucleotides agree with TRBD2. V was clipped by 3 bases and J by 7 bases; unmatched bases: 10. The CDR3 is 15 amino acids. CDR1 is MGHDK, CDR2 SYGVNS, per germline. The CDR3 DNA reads TGTGCCAGCAGTGACCCTCCCTCTAGCGGTAATACGCAGTATTTT. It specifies CASSDPPSSGNTQYF. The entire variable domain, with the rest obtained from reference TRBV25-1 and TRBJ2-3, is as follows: EADIYQTPRYLVIGTGKKITLECSQTMGHDKMYWYQQDPGMELHLIHYSYGVNSTEKGDLSSESTVSRIRTEHFPLTLESARPSHTSQYLCASSDPPSSGNTQYFGPGTRLTVL.

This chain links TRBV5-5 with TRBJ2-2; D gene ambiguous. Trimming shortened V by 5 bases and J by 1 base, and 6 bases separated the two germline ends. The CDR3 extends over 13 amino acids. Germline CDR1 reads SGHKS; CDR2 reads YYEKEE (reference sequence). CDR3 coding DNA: TGTGCCAGCAGTAGCATGAACACCGGGGAGCTGTTTTTT. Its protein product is CASSSMNTGELFF.

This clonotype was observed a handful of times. The CDR3 is CASSSSQGRGHGTGELFF. CDR3 DNA sequence: TGTGCCAGCAGTTCTTCCCAGGGCAGGGGGCATGGCACCGGGGAGCTGTTTTTT. This rearrangement joins TRBV6-5 to TRBJ2-2, with 8 nucleotides matching TRBD1. The CDR3 contains 18 residues. With 4 bases clipped from V and 4 bases from J, the junction kept 14 bases outside the gene matches. Germline loops: CDR1 MNHEY, CDR2 SVGAGI.

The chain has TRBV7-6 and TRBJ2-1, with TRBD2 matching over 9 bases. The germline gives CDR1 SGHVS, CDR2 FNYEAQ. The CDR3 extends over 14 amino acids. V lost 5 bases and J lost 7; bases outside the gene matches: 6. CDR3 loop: CASSLGTSPNEQFF. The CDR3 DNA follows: TGTGCCAGCAGCCTCGGGACTAGCCCGAATGAGCAGTTCTTC.

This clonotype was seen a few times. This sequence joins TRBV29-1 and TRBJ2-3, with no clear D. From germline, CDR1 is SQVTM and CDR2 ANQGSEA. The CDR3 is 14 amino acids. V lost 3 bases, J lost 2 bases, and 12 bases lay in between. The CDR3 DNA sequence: TGCAGCGTTGACAACTATGGCACCACAGATACGCAGTATTTT. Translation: CSVDNYGTTDTQYF.

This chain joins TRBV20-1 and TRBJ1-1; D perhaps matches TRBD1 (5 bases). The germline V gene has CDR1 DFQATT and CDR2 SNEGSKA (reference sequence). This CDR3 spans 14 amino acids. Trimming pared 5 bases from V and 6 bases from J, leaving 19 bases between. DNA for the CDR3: TGCAGTGCTCCCCTCCCTAACAAAGGGGCTGAAGCTTTCTTT. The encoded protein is CSAPLPNKGAEAFF.

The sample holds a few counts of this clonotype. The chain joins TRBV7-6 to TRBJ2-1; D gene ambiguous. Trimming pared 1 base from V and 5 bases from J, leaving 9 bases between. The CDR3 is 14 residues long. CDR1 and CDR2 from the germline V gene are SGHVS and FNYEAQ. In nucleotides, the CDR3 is TGTGCCAGCAGCTTAGGGCCCGCGGACAATGAGCAGTTCTTC. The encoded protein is CASSLGPADNEQFF.

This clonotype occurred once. This CDR3 is CASSLVQSEKLFF. The CDR3 coding sequence is TGTGCCAGCAGCTTAGTTCAGAGTGAAAAACTGTTTTTT. The chain recombines TRBV11-2 with TRBJ1-4; no firm D call. Germline lookup yields CDR1 SGHAT and CDR2 FQNNGV. This CDR3 region has 13 residues. Trimming pared 1 base from V and 7 bases from J, leaving 7 bases between.

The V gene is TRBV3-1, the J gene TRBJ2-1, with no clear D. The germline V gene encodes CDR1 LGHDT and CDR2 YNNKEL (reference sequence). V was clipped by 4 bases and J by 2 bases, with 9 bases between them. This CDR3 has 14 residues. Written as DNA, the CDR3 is TGTGCCAGCAGCCGGAGCAGTGCCTACAATGAGCAGTTCTTC. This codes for CASSRSSAYNEQFF.

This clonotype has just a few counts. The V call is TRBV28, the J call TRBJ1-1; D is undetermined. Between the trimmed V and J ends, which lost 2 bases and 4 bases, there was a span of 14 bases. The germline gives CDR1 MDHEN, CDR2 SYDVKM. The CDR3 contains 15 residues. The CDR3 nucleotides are TGTGCCAGCAGTTTAAGGCCCATCACGAGCACTGAAGCTTTCTTT. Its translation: CASSLRPITSTEAFF.

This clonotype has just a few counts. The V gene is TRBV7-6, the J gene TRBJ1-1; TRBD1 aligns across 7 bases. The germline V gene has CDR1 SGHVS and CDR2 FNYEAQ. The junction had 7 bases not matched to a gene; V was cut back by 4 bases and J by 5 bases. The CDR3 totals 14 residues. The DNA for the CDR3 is TGTGCCAGCAGCTCGACAGGGCGGGGGACTGAAGCTTTCTTT. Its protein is CASSSTGRGTEAFF.

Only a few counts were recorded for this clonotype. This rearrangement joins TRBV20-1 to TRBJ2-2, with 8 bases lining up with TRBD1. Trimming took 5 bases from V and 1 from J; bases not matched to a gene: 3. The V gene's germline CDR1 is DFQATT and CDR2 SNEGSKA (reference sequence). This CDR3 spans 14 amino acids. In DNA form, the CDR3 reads TGCAGTGCTTTGACAGGGGAGAACACCGGGGAGCTGTTTTTT. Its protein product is CSALTGENTGELFF.

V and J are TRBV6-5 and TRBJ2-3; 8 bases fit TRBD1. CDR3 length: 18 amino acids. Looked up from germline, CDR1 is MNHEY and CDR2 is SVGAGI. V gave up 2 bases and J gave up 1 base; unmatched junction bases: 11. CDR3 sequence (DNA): TGTGCCAGCAGTTACCTTCATACCCCGGGACAGGGCACAGATACGCAGTATTTT. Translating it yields CASSYLHTPGQGTDTQYF.

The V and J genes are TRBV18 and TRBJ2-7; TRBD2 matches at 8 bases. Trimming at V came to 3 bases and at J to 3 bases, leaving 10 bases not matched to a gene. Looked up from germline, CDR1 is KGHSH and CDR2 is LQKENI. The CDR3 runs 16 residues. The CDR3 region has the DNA TGTGCCAGCTCACCCCGGGGGGGCTTCGCTTTCTACGAGCAGTACTTC. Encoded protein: CASSPRGGFAFYEQYF.

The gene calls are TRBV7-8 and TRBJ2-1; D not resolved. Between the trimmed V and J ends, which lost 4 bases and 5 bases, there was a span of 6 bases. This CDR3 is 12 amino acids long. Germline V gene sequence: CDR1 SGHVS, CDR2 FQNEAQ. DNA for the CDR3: TGTGCCAGCAGCTCCTTTAACAATGAGCAGTTCTTC. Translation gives CASSSFNNEQFF.

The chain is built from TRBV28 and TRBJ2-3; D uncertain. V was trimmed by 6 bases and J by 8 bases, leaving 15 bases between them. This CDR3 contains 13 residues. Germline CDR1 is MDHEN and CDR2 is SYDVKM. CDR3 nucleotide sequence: TGTGCCAGCAGGGATGTAGGGAAGGGTACGCAGTATTTT. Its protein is CASRDVGKGTQYF.

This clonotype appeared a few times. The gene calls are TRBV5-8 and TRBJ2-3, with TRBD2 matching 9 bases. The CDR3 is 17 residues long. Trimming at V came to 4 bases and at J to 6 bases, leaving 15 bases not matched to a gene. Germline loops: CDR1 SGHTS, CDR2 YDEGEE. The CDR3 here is CASSPRGERGVSDTQYF. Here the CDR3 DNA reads TGTGCCAGCAGCCCAAGAGGGGAGCGGGGGGTCTCGGATACGCAGTATTTT.

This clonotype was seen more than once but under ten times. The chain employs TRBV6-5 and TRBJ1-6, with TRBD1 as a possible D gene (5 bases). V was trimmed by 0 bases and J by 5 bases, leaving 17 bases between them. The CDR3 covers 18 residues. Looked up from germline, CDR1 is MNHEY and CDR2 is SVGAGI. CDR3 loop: CASSYSKRGPLHNSPLHF. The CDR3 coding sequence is TGTGCCAGCAGTTACTCGAAAAGGGGACCCCTCCATAATTCACCCCTCCACTTT.

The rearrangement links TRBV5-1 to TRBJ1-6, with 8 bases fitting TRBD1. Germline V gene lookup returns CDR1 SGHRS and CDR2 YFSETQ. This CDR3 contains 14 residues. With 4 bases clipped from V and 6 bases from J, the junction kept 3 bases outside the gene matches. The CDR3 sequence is CASSQGAGNSPLHF. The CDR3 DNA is TGCGCCAGCAGCCAGGGGGCAGGTAATTCACCCCTCCACTTT.

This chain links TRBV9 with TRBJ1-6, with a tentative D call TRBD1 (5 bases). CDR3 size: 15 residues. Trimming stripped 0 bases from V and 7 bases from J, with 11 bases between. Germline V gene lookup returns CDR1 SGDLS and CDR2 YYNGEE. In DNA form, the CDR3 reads TGTGCCAGCAGCGTAGGAGGGACGCGGAATTCACCCCTCCACTTT. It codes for CASSVGGTRNSPLHF.

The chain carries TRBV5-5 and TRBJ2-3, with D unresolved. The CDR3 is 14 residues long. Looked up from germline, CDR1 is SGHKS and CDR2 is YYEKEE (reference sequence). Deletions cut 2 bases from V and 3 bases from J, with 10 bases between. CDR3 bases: TGTGCCAGCAGCTTTCAGGACGGAACAGATACGCAGTATTTT. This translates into CASSFQDGTDTQYF.

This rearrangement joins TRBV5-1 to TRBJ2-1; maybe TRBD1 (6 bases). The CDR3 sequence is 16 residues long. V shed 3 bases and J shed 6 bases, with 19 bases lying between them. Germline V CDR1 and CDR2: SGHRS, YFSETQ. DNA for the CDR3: TGCGCCAGCAGCTCGACCGGGACACCGTGGGGCAATGAGCAGTTCTTC. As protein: CASSSTGTPWGNEQFF.

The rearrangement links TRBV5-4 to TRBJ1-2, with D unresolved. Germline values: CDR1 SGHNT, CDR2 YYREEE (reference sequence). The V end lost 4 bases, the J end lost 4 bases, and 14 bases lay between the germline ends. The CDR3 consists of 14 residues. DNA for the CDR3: TGTGCCAGCAGCAGACCCCGGGAACGCTATGGCTACACCTTC. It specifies CASSRPRERYGYTF.

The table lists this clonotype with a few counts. The CDR3 here is CSARGASSEAYNEQFF. CDR3 sequence (DNA): TGCAGTGCTAGAGGAGCTTCCAGCGAAGCCTACAATGAGCAGTTCTTC. The chain employs TRBV20-1 and TRBJ2-1; D not resolved. The V end lost 1 base, the J end lost 2 bases, and 15 bases lay between the germline ends. The CDR3 extends over 16 amino acids. Germline V lookup: CDR1 DFQATT, CDR2 SNEGSKA (reference sequence).

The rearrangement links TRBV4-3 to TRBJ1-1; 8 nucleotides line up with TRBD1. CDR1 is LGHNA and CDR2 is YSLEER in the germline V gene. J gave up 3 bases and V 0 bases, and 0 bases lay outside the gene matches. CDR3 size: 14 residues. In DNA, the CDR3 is TGCGCCAGCAGCCAAGAACAGGGGGACACTGAAGCTTTCTTT. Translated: CASSQEQGDTEAFF.